Following are 10 T cell receptor beta chains from one sample sequenced in a study of identical twins. TCRdb called the 5' RACE reads again in MiXCR, with one record for every CDR3 protein. The sample consists of 150,000 or so distinct CDR3 sequences, approximately 3.5% of them appearing once. The specimen sequenced was memory T cells sorted from blood. The receptors were gathered from a man younger than 35 in good health.

This clonotype has ten or more counts. The gene calls are TRBV20-1 and TRBJ2-1; TRBD2 agrees at 11 bases. Germline V gene sequence: CDR1 DFQATT, CDR2 SNEGSKA (reference sequence). V dropped 2 bases and J dropped 7; count of bases not matched to a gene: 10. CDR3 length: 16 amino acids. DNA for the CDR3: TGCAGTGCTAGAAGCCAACTAGCGGGAGCTGGGAATGAGCAGTTCTTC. This codes for CSARSQLAGAGNEQFF.

This clonotype appeared many times. The rearrangement uses TRBV24-1 and TRBJ2-2; tentative D call: TRBD2 (5 bases). The V and J ends lost 3 bases and 4 bases respectively, with 11 bases between them. This CDR3 has 15 amino acids. CDR1 KGHDR and CDR2 SFDVKD come from the germline V gene. CDR3 loop: CATSDSSEITGELFF. The CDR3 nucleotides are TGTGCCACCAGTGATAGTAGCGAGATCACCGGGGAGCTGTTTTTT.

This chain links TRBV5-4 with TRBJ1-2; D might be TRBD1 (6 bases). The V end was cut by 4 bases, the J end by 8 bases, with 18 bases between. Germline CDR1 is SGHNT and CDR2 is YYREEE (reference sequence). CDR3 length: 14 residues. For the CDR3, the DNA is TGTGCCAGCAGCCCGAAAATACAGGGAGTCGGCTACACCTTC. Its protein is CASSPKIQGVGYTF.

This chain uses TRBV27 with TRBJ2-3; weak D call: TRBD1 (5 bases). With 7 bases removed from V and 3 bases from J, the gap between germline ends came to 14 bases. The CDR3 covers 14 residues. Germline values: CDR1 MNHEY, CDR2 SMNVEV (reference sequence). CDR3: CASTGAGRTDTQYF. CDR3 bases: TGTGCCAGCACGGGTGCAGGGCGGACAGATACGCAGTATTTT.

This clonotype was counted ten times or more. The genes are TRBV2 and TRBJ2-3, with 7 bases identical to TRBD2. CDR3 length: 14 residues. Germline V gene sequence: CDR1 SNHLY, CDR2 FYNNEI. Trimming at V came to 7 bases and at J to 2 bases, leaving 6 bases not matched to a gene. CDR3 loop: CASTPSGPTDTQYF. CDR3 nucleotide sequence: TGTGCCAGCACCCCTAGCGGCCCCACAGATACGCAGTATTTT.

The table lists this clonotype with many counts. The chain recombines TRBV12-5 with TRBJ2-1, with 7 bases aligning to TRBD2. Looked up from germline, CDR1 is LGHNT and CDR2 is FRNRAP. This CDR3 is 18 amino acids long. After removal of 4 bases from V and 0 bases from J, the junction contained 12 bases not matched to a gene. Written as DNA, the CDR3 is TGTGCTAGTGGTTCCGACATCCCGGGACTACACTCCTACAATGAGCAGTTCTTC. Its translation: CASGSDIPGLHSYNEQFF.

The table lists this clonotype with many counts. The chain joins TRBV3-1 to TRBJ2-1, with D possibly being TRBD2 (6 bases). Per the germline V gene, CDR1 is LGHDT and CDR2 is YNNKEL (reference sequence). Trimming took off 4 bases at V and 0 bases at J, with 16 bases between the two ends. The CDR3 sequence is 17 residues long. The CDR3 coding sequence is TGTGCCAGCAGCCCCCGGGAGCGGTTGAGCTCCTACAATGAGCAGTTCTTC. Its translation is CASSPRERLSSYNEQFF.

This clonotype was recorded many times. V is TRBV29-1 and J is TRBJ2-5; D could derive from TRBD1 or TRBD2 (6 bases each). The V end was cut by 7 bases, the J end by 1 base, with 10 bases between. This CDR3 is 12 amino acids long. Germline loops: CDR1 SQVTM, CDR2 ANQGSEA. CDR3: CSARGPQETQYF. In DNA form, the CDR3 reads TGCAGCGCTCGGGGGCCCCAAGAGACCCAGTACTTC. Variable domain in full (rest from reference TRBV29-1 and TRBJ2-5): SAVISQKPSRDICQRGTSLTIQCQVDSQVTMMFWYRQQPGQSLTLIATANQGSEATYESGFVIDKFPISRPNLTFSTLTVSNMSPEDSSIYLCSARGPQETQYFGPGTRLLVL.

This clonotype showed up many times. The rearrangement uses TRBV6-5 and TRBJ1-3, with 8 bases fitting TRBD1. V was pared by 6 bases and J by 6 bases, with 4 bases of the junction left unmatched. CDR1 MNHEY and CDR2 SVGAGI come from the germline V gene. The CDR3 has 13 amino acids. CDR3 nucleotide sequence: TGTGCCAGCAGGTTACAGGGGGAAAACACCATATATTTT. Protein product: CASRLQGENTIYF.

This clonotype was counted many times. The chain joins TRBV29-1 to TRBJ2-1, with 7 bases aligning to TRBD2. Germline V gene data show CDR1 as SQVTM and CDR2 as ANQGSEA. Trimming removed 6 bases from V and 7 bases from J; junction bases left unmatched: 15. The CDR3 loop spans 15 amino acids. CDR3 nucleotides: TGCAGCGTCCCCGGCTGGGCGGGAGCGGGGAATGAGCAGTTCTTC. Translated: CSVPGWAGAGNEQFF.